The 22 T cell receptor beta chains in this list originate from one sample, sequenced in a study of T cells after somatic rescue of genetic block. This table comes from immunoSEQ multiplex PCR, and its TCRdb copy is limited to in-frame clones, with some not included. Here the sample spans 100,000 to 120,000 clones, 75% to 95% being singletons. The source material was peripheral blood mononuclear cells (PBMCs). The receptors here all came from a woman between 18 and 29 years old.

The chain carries TRBV9 and TRBJ2-2; 7 nucleotides align to TRBD1. V shed 3 bases and J 3 bases; nucleotides not matched to a gene: 2. This CDR3 region has 14 residues. The germline V gene has CDR1 SGDLS and CDR2 YYNGEE. The DNA for the CDR3 is TGTGCCAGCAGCGGGGGACAGTACACCGGGGAGCTGTTTTTT. This translates into CASSGGQYTGELFF.

The chain recombines TRBV7-2 with TRBJ2-5; D might be TRBD1 or TRBD2, each matching 5 bases. Germline values: CDR1 SGHTA, CDR2 FQGNSA. V lost 1 base and J 5 bases, leaving 11 bases between the germline ends. The CDR3 runs 14 residues. The CDR3 sequence: CASSLGGEGETQYF. In DNA form, the CDR3 reads TGTGCCAGCAGCTTAGGGGGAGAGGGGGAGACCCAGTACTTC.

The chain couples TRBV19 to TRBJ1-1; 9 nucleotides match TRBD1. Unmatched junction bases numbered 17, after V lost 6 bases and J lost 6 bases. The germline V gene has CDR1 LNHDA and CDR2 SQIVND (reference sequence). The CDR3 contains 17 residues. CDR3 residues: CASSTGTGKFKLPEAFF. The CDR3, as DNA: TGTGCCAGTAGCACGGGGACAGGGAAGTTCAAATTGCCTGAAGCTTTCTTT.

This chain uses TRBV19 with TRBJ2-7, with D perhaps assigned TRBD1 or TRBD2 (6 bases each). V was trimmed by 5 bases and J by 4 bases, leaving 12 bases between them. The CDR3 length is 13 residues. Germline values: CDR1 LNHDA, CDR2 SQIVND (reference sequence). The CDR3 loop reads CASSPGGGYEQYF. In DNA form, the CDR3 reads TGTGCCAGTAGTCCCGGGGGCGGGTACGAGCAGTACTTC.

This chain uses TRBV28 with TRBJ1-2; TRBD1 aligns across 10 bases. The V segment lost 5 bases and the J segment 4 bases; nucleotides outside the gene matches: 4. From germline, CDR1 is MDHEN and CDR2 SYDVKM. CDR3 size: 14 residues. For the CDR3, the DNA is TGTGCCAGCAGTACCGGACAGGGGGGCTATGGCTACACCTTC. Its translation is CASSTGQGGYGYTF.

The table lists this clone with a count of one. V and J are TRBV27 and TRBJ2-7; TRBD2 is a possible D gene (6 bases). Per the germline V gene, CDR1 is MNHEY and CDR2 is SMNVEV (reference sequence). The CDR3 is made up of 15 amino acids. Trimming left V 6 bases short and J 0 bases short, with 15 bases between. CDR3 region: CASSPPSASSYEQYF. In DNA form, the CDR3 reads TGTGCCAGCAGCCCCCCTAGCGCTAGCTCCTACGAGCAGTACTTC.

V gene TRBV11-2 combines with J gene TRBJ1-6; 8 bases fit TRBD1. Looked up from germline, CDR1 is SGHAT and CDR2 is FQNNGV. CDR3 size: 16 residues. V gave up 1 base and J gave up 6 bases; unmatched junction bases: 5. CDR3 region: CASSLGNGQGNSPLHF. The CDR3 DNA reads TGTGCCAGCAGCTTAGGGAACGGACAGGGTAATTCACCCCTCCACTTT.

The gene calls are TRBV28 and TRBJ1-2; 8 bases agree with TRBD1. With V trimmed by 8 bases and J by 1 base, 3 bases remained unmatched. The germline V gene has CDR1 MDHEN and CDR2 SYDVKM. CDR3 length: 13 amino acids. CDR3: CASRGQVNYGYTF. The CDR3 DNA reads TGTGCCAGCCGGGGACAGGTTAACTATGGCTACACCTTC.

The CDR3 sequence is CASSSRTGTVVEAFF. Written as DNA, the CDR3 is TGTGCCAGCAGCTCAAGGACAGGAACAGTCGTTGAAGCTTTCTTT. V and J are TRBV7-9 and TRBJ1-1, with TRBD1 identical over 7 bases. V was pared by 4 bases and J by 7 bases, with 12 bases of the junction left unmatched. This CDR3 has 15 amino acids. Germline V lookup: CDR1 SEHNR, CDR2 FQNEAQ (reference sequence).

In DNA, the CDR3 is TGCGCCAGCAGCTTTGGGACTTCTAATGAAAAACTGTTTTTT. It translates to CASSFGTSNEKLFF. This chain links TRBV5-1 with TRBJ1-4; D may be TRBD1 (5 bases). This CDR3 comprises 14 residues. The V gene lost 2 bases and the J gene lost 3 bases, with 8 bases spanning the gap. Germline CDR1 and CDR2: SGHRS and YFSETQ. Complete variable domain (other parts from reference TRBV5-1 and TRBJ1-4): KAGVTQTPRYLIKTRGQQVTLSCSPISGHRSVSWYQQTPGQGLQFLFEYFSETQRNKGNFPGRFSGRQFSNSRSEMNVSTLELGDSALYLCASSFGTSNEKLFFGSGTQLSVL.

The count of this clone is one. The V and J genes are TRBV6-5 and TRBJ2-2; the D gene is possibly TRBD1 (6 bases). From germline, CDR1 is MNHEY and CDR2 SVGAGI. Trimming pared 6 bases from V and 3 bases from J, leaving 14 bases between. There are 15 residues in the CDR3. CDR3 coding DNA: TGTGCCAGCAGCTTGGACAGATTCTACACCGGGGAGCTGTTTTTT. It specifies CASSLDRFYTGELFF.

V is TRBV5-1 and J is TRBJ1-1; TRBD1 agrees at 9 bases. This CDR3 has 14 residues. With 7 bases clipped from V and 1 base from J, the junction kept 5 bases outside the gene matches. The germline V gene encodes CDR1 SGHRS and CDR2 YFSETQ. The CDR3 DNA reads TGCGCCAGCGCCCGGGACAGGGCGAACACTGAAGCTTTCTTT. Encoded protein: CASARDRANTEAFF.

The V gene is TRBV7-9, the J gene TRBJ2-1; 7 bases align to TRBD1. Trimming at V came to 1 base and at J to 5 bases, leaving 5 bases not matched to a gene. CDR3 length equals 15 residues. Germline CDR1 SEHNR, CDR2 FQNEAQ (reference sequence). The CDR3, as DNA: TGTGCCAGCAGCTTAGGAACAGGGGTGGACAATGAGCAGTTCTTC. This encodes CASSLGTGVDNEQFF.

The rearrangement uses TRBV29-1 and TRBJ2-7, with 14 nucleotides matching TRBD2. The V gene's germline CDR1 is SQVTM and CDR2 ANQGSEA. V was clipped by 6 bases and J by 2 bases; unmatched bases: 6. The CDR3 length is 15 residues. The CDR3 sequence is CSVTGTSGGTYEQYF. Here the CDR3 DNA reads TGCAGCGTGACCGGGACTAGCGGGGGAACCTACGAGCAGTACTTC.

The chain links TRBV27 to TRBJ2-5; 8 positions match TRBD2. Germline V lookup: CDR1 MNHEY, CDR2 SMNVEV (reference sequence). J lost 3 bases, V lost 5 bases, and 5 bases had no gene match. The CDR3 contains 14 residues. CDR3 sequence: CASSRRTSKETQYF. The CDR3 DNA is TGTGCCAGCAGTCGTCGGACTAGCAAAGAGACCCAGTACTTC.

DNA of the CDR3: TGTGCCAGCAGTTCCTCCGGGACTAGCGGGGGGAATGAGCAGTTCTTC. Amino acid sequence: CASSSSGTSGGNEQFF. This chain joins TRBV6-4 and TRBJ2-1; 15 nucleotides align to TRBD2. The CDR3 runs 16 residues. Germline lookup yields CDR1 MRHNA and CDR2 SNTAGT. Trimming took 5 bases from V and 7 from J; bases not matched to a gene: 6.

The chain uses TRBV6-5 and TRBJ2-1; D tentatively fits TRBD1 or TRBD2 (5 bases each). In germline, CDR1 is MNHEY, CDR2 SVGAGI. Trimming stripped 5 bases from V and 10 bases from J, with 12 bases between. CDR3 length equals 12 residues. CDR3 sequence reads: CASSQAGTEQFF. The CDR3 bases are TGTGCCAGCAGTCAGGCCGGGACCGAGCAGTTCTTC.

The chain employs TRBV11-3 and TRBJ2-7; TRBD1 matches 7 bases. Trimming cost V 5 bases and J 0 bases; bases outside gene matches: 7. The CDR3 sequence is 15 residues long. Per the germline V gene, CDR1 is SGHNT and CDR2 is YENEEA. The CDR3 sequence: CASSTRDSSSYEQYF. CDR3 nucleotides: TGTGCCAGCAGCACAAGGGACAGCAGCTCCTACGAGCAGTACTTC.

V gene TRBV5-1 combines with J gene TRBJ1-1, with D perhaps matching TRBD1 (6 bases). The CDR3 runs to 16 residues. The V end lost 0 bases, the J end lost 1 base, and 13 bases lay between the germline ends. Germline V CDR1 and CDR2: SGHRS, YFSETQ. The CDR3 protein is CASSLAQGRANTEAFF. The CDR3 region has the DNA TGCGCCAGCAGCTTGGCGCAGGGGAGGGCGAACACTGAAGCTTTCTTT.

The chain joins TRBV9 to TRBJ2-1; D may correspond to TRBD1 or TRBD2 (5 bases each). Between the trimmed V and J ends, which lost 3 bases and 0 bases, there was a span of 13 bases. Germline CDR1 and CDR2: SGDLS and YYNGEE. There are 16 residues in the CDR3. The CDR3 reads CASSASGTSSYNEQFF. In nucleotides, the CDR3 is TGTGCCAGCAGCGCCTCGGGGACCAGCTCCTACAATGAGCAGTTCTTC.

The CDR3, as DNA: TGTGCCAGCAGCTTAATGGACAGGGCTAATGAAAAACTGTTTTTT. Protein product: CASSLMDRANEKLFF. The rearrangement joins TRBV5-6 to TRBJ1-4; TRBD1 aligns across 8 bases. CDR1 and CDR2 from the germline V gene are SGHDT and YYEEEE. With 2 bases clipped from V and 3 bases from J, the junction kept 3 bases outside the gene matches. CDR3 length: 15 residues.

This rearrangement joins TRBV5-5 to TRBJ2-5, with 11 bases matching TRBD2. There are 14 residues in the CDR3. Trimming at V came to 4 bases and at J to 3 bases, leaving 2 bases not matched to a gene. Germline assignment: CDR1 SGHKS and CDR2 YYEKEE (reference sequence). The CDR3 bases are TGTGCCAGCAGCCGGGGACTAGCGGAAGAGACCCAGTACTTC. Protein sequence: CASSRGLAEETQYF.